The 21 T cell receptor beta chains below all came from one sample that was sequenced in a study of CD8 T cells in Susac syndrome (dated by TCRdb to about 2019). Library generation was performed with the immunoSEQ multiplex PCR assay. RNA was extracted using the RNeasy kit, and about 0.45 to 1 ug of the RNA was reverse transcribed with random hexamers. Starting from the raw public reads, TCRdb applied fastp trimming at Q25, assembled clones with MiXCR and retained in-frame beta chains. Each CDR3 protein appears once, grouped with its most common genes and DNA. The sample table lists approximately 75,000 distinct CDR3 sequences, 85% to 95% of them with a count of one. The biggest ten clones account for about 0.22% of the sample. The sequenced material came from CD8+ T cells from PBMCs. These TCRs come from a human donor in good health.

The V call is TRBV30, the J call TRBJ2-1, with D unclear. Germline V gives CDR1 GTSNPN, CDR2 SVGIG (reference sequence). This CDR3 has 15 residues. V lost 0 bases, J lost 3 bases, and 12 bases lay in between. CDR3 bases: TGTGCCTGGAGTGTAAAAACGGTCAGCTACAATGAGCAGTTCTTC. The encoded protein is CAWSVKTVSYNEQFF.

The chain couples TRBV5-1 to TRBJ1-1; TRBD1 might be the D (5 bases). Trimming pared 0 bases from V and 7 bases from J, leaving 16 bases between. Germline assignment: CDR1 SGHRS and CDR2 YFSETQ. The CDR3 has 15 residues. CDR3 in DNA: TGCGCCAGCAGCTTGGAATTGGGGGGGTTTGGTGAAGCTTTCTTT. Protein sequence: CASSLELGGFGEAFF.

The chain has TRBV27 and TRBJ2-1, with D perhaps TRBD1 (6 bases). V shed 5 bases and J shed 6 bases, with 20 bases lying between them. CDR1 is MNHEY and CDR2 is SMNVEV in the germline V gene (reference sequence). The CDR3 is 16 amino acids. DNA for the CDR3: TGTGCCAGCAGTCCCCAACAGGGATTCGTGGGCAATGAGCAGTTCTTC. This sequence encodes CASSPQQGFVGNEQFF.

This sequence joins TRBV7-3 and TRBJ1-1; possible D gene TRBD1, 6 bases. CDR3 size: 13 residues. Germline V gives CDR1 SGHTA, CDR2 FQGTGA. V was shortened by 6 bases and J by 2 bases, with 10 bases between the two germline ends. The CDR3 DNA reads as TGTGCCAGCAGGGACAGTTTTAACACTGAAGCTTTCTTT. Residues: CASRDSFNTEAFF. Looking up the rest from reference TRBV7-3 and TRBJ1-1 gives the full variable domain: GAGVSQTPSNKVTEKGKYVELRCDPISGHTALYWYRQSLGQGPEFLIYFQGTGAADDSGLPNDRFFAVRPEGSVSTLKIQRTERGDSAVYLCASRDSFNTEAFFGQGTRLTVV.

This rearrangement joins TRBV6-1 to TRBJ1-1; D unclear. Germline loops: CDR1 MNHNS, CDR2 SASEGT. The CDR3 consists of 12 residues. Trimming stripped 6 bases from V and 2 bases from J, with 7 bases between. The CDR3 nucleotides are TGTGCCAGCAGGGGCCTTAACACTGAAGCTTTCTTT. Translation gives CASRGLNTEAFF.

The V call is TRBV7-9, the J call TRBJ2-7; no reliable D call. The germline V gene has CDR1 SEHNR and CDR2 FQNEAQ (reference sequence). V lost 6 bases to trimming and J lost 3 bases, with 9 bases between them. The CDR3 sequence is 12 residues long. CDR3 in DNA: TGTGCCAGCAGATTAACGGGCTACGAGCAGTACTTC. This codes for CASRLTGYEQYF.

This CDR3 reads CSARDGRGGYTF. For the CDR3, the DNA is TGCAGTGCTAGAGATGGTAGGGGCGGCTACACCTTC. The chain recombines TRBV20-1 with TRBJ1-2, with D perhaps TRBD1 (5 bases). Trimming cost V 0 bases and J 8 bases, with 10 bases left between them. The germline V gene encodes CDR1 DFQATT and CDR2 SNEGSKA (reference sequence). This CDR3 has 12 amino acids.

The rearrangement uses TRBV24-1 and TRBJ2-1, with 8 bases identical to TRBD1. V shed 4 bases, J shed 5 bases, and the junction held 9 bases outside the gene matches. CDR1 KGHDR and CDR2 SFDVKD come from the germline V gene. There are 16 residues in the CDR3. The CDR3 DNA reads TGTGCCACCAGTGACATAAGGGCGGGACAGGACAATGAGCAGTTCTTC. Translation: CATSDIRAGQDNEQFF.

This chain links TRBV29-1 with TRBJ2-3, with TRBD2 matching 8 bases. The CDR3 loop spans 13 amino acids. With 4 bases clipped from V and 4 bases from J, the junction kept 4 bases outside the gene matches. Germline V gene data show CDR1 as SQVTM and CDR2 as ANQGSEA. In nucleotides, the CDR3 is TGCAGCGTTGCGACGGGGGGGGCAGATACGCAGTATTTT. This encodes CSVATGGADTQYF.

The CDR3 DNA reads as TGTGCCAGCAGTTACTCCAGGGGCTATGGCTACACCTTC. Amino acids: CASSYSRGYGYTF. The chain links TRBV6-5 to TRBJ1-2; D is possibly TRBD1 (6 bases). Germline loops: CDR1 MNHEY, CDR2 SVGAGI. The CDR3 length is 13 residues. V lost 0 bases, J lost 4 bases, and 6 bases lay in between.

This clonotype has a single count. The chain has TRBV7-9 and TRBJ1-5; D call uncertain. This CDR3 is built from 12 residues. CDR1 and CDR2 (germline): SEHNR, FQNEAQ (reference sequence). The V gene lost 5 bases and the J gene lost 4 bases, with 6 bases spanning the gap. DNA for the CDR3: TGTGCCAGCAGCCTGATGAATCAGCCCCAGCATTTT. Protein sequence: CASSLMNQPQHF.

This rearrangement joins TRBV29-1 to TRBJ2-7, with 8 bases fitting TRBD1. Germline V lookup: CDR1 SQVTM, CDR2 ANQGSEA. The CDR3 consists of 13 residues. V gave up 7 bases and J gave up 7 bases; unmatched junction bases: 12. CDR3 sequence reads: CSAMTGATWEQYF. CDR3 bases: TGCAGCGCCATGACAGGGGCTACGTGGGAGCAGTACTTC.

This sequence joins TRBV7-3 and TRBJ2-1; D remains unclear. The CDR3 totals 16 residues. The germline gives CDR1 SGHTA, CDR2 FQGTGA. The ends were cut back, 2 bases at V and 8 bases at J, with 19 bases in the middle. CDR3 sequence reads: CASSLFVNPPDDEQFF. The CDR3 nucleotides are TGTGCCAGCAGCTTATTCGTTAACCCCCCGGATGATGAGCAGTTCTTC.

The rearrangement links TRBV20-1 to TRBJ2-7, with 7 positions matching TRBD2. Per germline, CDR1 DFQATT and CDR2 SNEGSKA (reference sequence). This CDR3 has 15 amino acids. V lost 1 base, J lost 0 bases, and 6 bases stayed unmatched. For the CDR3, the DNA is TGCAGTGCTAGAGCGCCCCCGGGGGGCTCCTACGAGCAGTACGTC. Its protein product is CSARAPPGGSYEQYV.

V gene TRBV7-9 combines with J gene TRBJ2-5; D is ambiguous. The CDR3 spans 15 residues. Trimming removed 5 bases from V and 0 bases from J, with 13 bases in between. Germline V gene sequence: CDR1 SEHNR, CDR2 FQNEAQ (reference sequence). CDR3 bases: TGTGCCAGCAGCCCCCCCCGGTCGAACCAAGAGACCCAGTACTTC. This gives the protein CASSPPRSNQETQYF.

This rearrangement joins TRBV29-1 to TRBJ2-3; maybe TRBD2 (5 bases). Germline V CDR1 and CDR2: SQVTM, ANQGSEA. The CDR3 has 14 residues. Trimming pared 7 bases from V and 3 bases from J, leaving 17 bases between. CDR3 in amino acids: CSAPDEGMTDTQYF. CDR3 DNA sequence: TGCAGCGCCCCGGACGAGGGTATGACAGATACGCAGTATTTT.

About this clonotype itself: The germline gene is not matched at one end of the junction; a read error may be the cause. The chain has TRBV7-9 and TRBJ2-3; 11 bases map to TRBD2. The V gene's germline CDR1 is SEHNR and CDR2 FQNEAQ (reference sequence). The CDR3 covers 16 residues. The CDR3: CASGQDLAGGPDTQYF. CDR3 nucleotides: TGCGCCAGCGGCCAAGATTTAGCGGGGGGGCCAGATACGCAGTATTTT.

V usage is TRBV7-8 and J usage is TRBJ1-5; D uncertain. The CDR3 totals 15 residues. CDR1 and CDR2 (germline): SGHVS, FQNEAQ. Between the trimmed V and J ends, which lost 2 bases and 2 bases, there was a span of 10 bases. Here the CDR3 DNA reads TGTGCCAGCAGCTTATCGGGTACCGGCAATCAGCCCCAGCATTTT. It specifies CASSLSGTGNQPQHF.

This sequence joins TRBV15 and TRBJ2-7, with D perhaps given as TRBD1 or TRBD2 (5 bases each). Germline CDR1 and CDR2: LNHNV and YYDKDF (reference sequence). V shed 0 bases and J shed 3 bases, with 9 bases lying between them. The CDR3 is 14 amino acids. The CDR3 DNA sequence: TGTGCCACCAGCAGAGATCGGGACGGCTACGAGCAGTACGTC. Translated: CATSRDRDGYEQYV.

The rearrangement links TRBV5-6 to TRBJ1-2, with D perhaps TRBD1 (6 bases). CDR1 and CDR2 (germline): SGHDT, YYEEEE. This CDR3 has 17 residues. V gave up 2 bases and J gave up 10 bases, with 27 bases separating them. CDR3: CASSLGGEPGMAMVYTF. Written as DNA, the CDR3 is TGTGCCAGCAGCTTAGGGGGTGAACCCGGGATGGCTATGGTCTACACCTTC.

The chain employs TRBV13 and TRBJ1-1, with 9 bases matching TRBD1. From germline, CDR1 is PRHDT and CDR2 FYEKMQ (reference sequence). Trimming took 5 bases from V and 3 from J; bases not matched to a gene: 4. This CDR3 contains 14 residues. This CDR3 reads CASSPQGAYTEAFF. CDR3 coding DNA: TGTGCCAGCAGCCCACAGGGGGCCTACACTGAAGCTTTCTTT.